This TCR beta chain derives from a study of siplizumab effects on memory and regulatory T cells. On this clone: Its matching antigen is unknown.

Findings of the study overall: Naive T cells appeared more diverse than memory cells and seemed to be major alloresponse contributors. About 80-97% of proliferating CD4+ or CD8+ clones had no assignable naive or memory phenotype. There were only a minor fraction of alloreactive clones that mapped to unstimulated subsets. A mean of around 65% of mappable alloreactive CD4+ clones were Treg-derived with siplizumab, compared with about 28% in controls.

This CDR3 spans 15 amino acids. Germline V CDR1 and CDR2: MNHEY, SMNVEV (reference sequence). Trimming took 0 bases from V and 7 from J; bases not matched to a gene: 7. Clones were sequenced by immunoSEQ multiplex PCR, and TCRdb holds only the in-frame ones, with some missing. The table shows about 26,000 clones, with 70% to 85% occurring only once. The sequenced sample was memory CD4+ T cells sorted from blood. V usage is TRBV27 and J usage is TRBJ1-1, with TRBD1 identical over 8 bases. This receptor was obtained from a human donor in good health. The CDR3 DNA follows: TGTGCCAGCAGTTTATCGCCGACAGGGGTTGGTGAAGCTTTCTTT. As protein: CASSLSPTGVGEAFF.